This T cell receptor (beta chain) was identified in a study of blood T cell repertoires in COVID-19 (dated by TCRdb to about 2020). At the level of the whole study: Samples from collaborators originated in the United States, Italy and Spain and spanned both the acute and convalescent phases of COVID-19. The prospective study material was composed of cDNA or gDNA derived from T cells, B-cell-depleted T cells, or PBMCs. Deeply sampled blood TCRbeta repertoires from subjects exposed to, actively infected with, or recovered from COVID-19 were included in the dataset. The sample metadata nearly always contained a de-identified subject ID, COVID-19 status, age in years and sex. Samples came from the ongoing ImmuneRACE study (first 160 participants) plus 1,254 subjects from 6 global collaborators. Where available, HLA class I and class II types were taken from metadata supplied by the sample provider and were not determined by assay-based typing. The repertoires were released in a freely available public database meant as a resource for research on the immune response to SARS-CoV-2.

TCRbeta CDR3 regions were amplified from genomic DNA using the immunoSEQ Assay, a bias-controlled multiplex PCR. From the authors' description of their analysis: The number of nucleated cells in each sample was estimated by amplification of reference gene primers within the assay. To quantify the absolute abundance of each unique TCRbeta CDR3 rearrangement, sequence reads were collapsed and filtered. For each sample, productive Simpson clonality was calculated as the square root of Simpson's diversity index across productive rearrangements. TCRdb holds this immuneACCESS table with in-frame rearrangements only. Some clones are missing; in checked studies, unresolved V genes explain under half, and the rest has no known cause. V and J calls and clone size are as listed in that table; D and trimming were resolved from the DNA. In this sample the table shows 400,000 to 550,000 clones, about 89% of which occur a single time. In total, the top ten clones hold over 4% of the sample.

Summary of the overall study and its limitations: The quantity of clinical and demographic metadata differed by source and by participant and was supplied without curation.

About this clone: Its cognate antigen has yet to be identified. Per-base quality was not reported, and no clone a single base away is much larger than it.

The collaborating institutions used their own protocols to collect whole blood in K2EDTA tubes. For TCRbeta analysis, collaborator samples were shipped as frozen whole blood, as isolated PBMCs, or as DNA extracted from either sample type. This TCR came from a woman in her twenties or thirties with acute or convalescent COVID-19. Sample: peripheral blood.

The CDR3 region: CASSSLEGADGAFGNTIYF. The DNA sequence is given as TGTGCCAGCAGCTCCCTGGAGGGGGCGGACGGTGCTTTCGGAAACACCATATATTTT. This chain joins TRBV11-2 to TRBJ1-3, with 7 junctional bases fitting TRBD1. The germline V gene encodes CDR1 SGHAT and CDR2 FQNNGV. The CDR3 measures 19 amino acids from cysteine to phenylalanine. The retained sequence is limited to the CDR3, 57 bases, with the frame set at the first base. Trimmed from V: 4 bases; trimmed from J: 4 bases; junction bases lacking a gene match: 19.